A selection of T cell receptor beta chains follows, all from one sample in a study of blood T cells in healthy people across ages. One entry per CDR3 protein, called by TCRdb with MiXCR from the 5' RACE reads. Here the sample spans around 500,000 distinct CDR3 sequences, 40% to 50% being singletons. The sequencing sample was made of blood. Every receptor here comes from an elderly man in good health. The CDR3 runs from the conserved cysteine through the conserved F or W. Each record gives: J gene, clone size, V gene, D gene, CDR3 protein, CDR3 DNA. The D gene is left open where the match is weak. Not all rows give a size; the values are once, few, many and, for expanded clones, a class.

TRBJ2-3,many,TRBV7-9,NA,CASSRRGSIGTDTQYF,TGTGCCAGCAGCCGCAGGGGATCTATTGGTACAGATACGCAGTATTTT
TRBJ2-6,NA,TRBV6-2/TRBV6-3,NA,CASSYAGSFGANVLTF,TGTGCCAGCAGTTATGCAGGGTCTTTCGGGGCCAACGTCCTGACTTTC
TRBJ1-2,NA,TRBV11-2,NA,CASSPLTGRGYGYTF,TGTGCCAGCAGCCCTCTTACAGGACGCGGCTATGGCTACACCTTC
TRBJ2-4,NA,TRBV7-9,NA,CASSSILGIKKNIQYF,TGTGCCAGCAGCTCCATATTGGGGATAAAAAAAAACATTCAGTACTTC
TRBJ2-7,NA,TRBV7-8,NA,CASSLGGAPSMHNEQYF,TGTGCCAGCAGCTTAGGGGGCGCCCCGTCCATGCACAATGAGCAGTACTTC
TRBJ1-4,NA,TRBV20-1,NA,CSASGGLNEKLFF,TGCAGTGCTAGCGGCGGTCTTAATGAAAAACTGTTTTTT
TRBJ1-5,few,TRBV29-1,NA,CSVTAGTGNQPQHF,TGCAGCGTTACGGCCGGGACGGGCAATCAGCCCCAGCATTTT
TRBJ2-7,NA,TRBV7-2,NA,CASSLAWGEQYF,TGTGCCAGCAGCTTAGCTTGGGGTGAGCAGTACTTC
TRBJ2-3,few,TRBV20-1,TRBD2,CSATGLEGADTQYF,TGCAGTGCTACGGGACTAGAGGGTGCAGATACGCAGTATTTT
TRBJ1-2,few,TRBV20-1,NA,CSALGRLNYGYTF,TGCAGTGCTTTGGGACGGCTTAACTATGGCTACACCTTC
TRBJ2-5,NA,TRBV20-1,NA,CSAPNFDSGGKEQYF,TGCAGTGCTCCTAATTTTGATAGCGGCGGAAAAGAGCAGTACTTC